The rows below give T cell receptor beta chains drawn from one sample of a study of shared clonotypes between healthy human individuals. The assay was immunoSEQ multiplex PCR, and TCRdb's table has in-frame clones only and misses some. The table shows millions of clones, with more than 90% occurring only once. The sample comprised naive CD4+ T cells sorted from blood. These receptors were taken from a man aged 18 to 29 in good health. The CDR3 runs from the conserved cysteine through the conserved F or W. A D gene is named only where the DNA matches it firmly. Clone size is not always given. Where it is, it says once, few, many or a class for expanded clones.

size: -
D: -
V: TRBV11-2
J: TRBJ1-1
CDR3: CASSLARENTEAFF
DNA: TGTGCCAGCAGCTTAGCACGGGAAAACACTGAAGCTTTCTTT

size: -
D: -
V: TRBV14
J: TRBJ1-1
CDR3: CASSQGTEAFF
DNA: TGTGCCAGCAGCCAAGGAACTGAAGCTTTCTTT

size: -
D: TRBD1
V: TRBV10-1
J: TRBJ2-5
CDR3: CATPVDRAQETQYF
DNA: TGCGCCACCCCGGTAGACAGGGCCCAAGAGACCCAGTACTTC

size: -
D: -
V: TRBV2
J: TRBJ2-2
CDR3: CASSLGGNTGELFF
DNA: TGTGCCAGCAGTCTCGGGGGAAACACCGGGGAGCTGTTTTTT

size: -
D: -
V: TRBV4-1
J: TRBJ1-2
CDR3: CASSQDSSSTHGGYTF
DNA: TGCGCCAGCAGCCAAGATTCGTCGAGCACCCACGGGGGCTACACCTTC

size: once
D: -
V: TRBV4-1
J: TRBJ2-3
CDR3: CASSQNEIGFADTQYF
DNA: TGCGCCAGCAGCCAAAACGAGATAGGGTTCGCAGATACGCAGTATTTT

size: -
D: -
V: TRBV29-1
J: TRBJ2-3
CDR3: CSVELNQPDTQYF
DNA: TGCAGCGTTGAATTGAATCAGCCAGATACGCAGTATTTT

size: -
D: TRBD2
V: TRBV2
J: TRBJ2-2
CDR3: CASYPTAGGTGELFF
DNA: TGTGCCAGCTATCCGACAGCGGGGGGCACCGGGGAGCTGTTTTTT

size: -
D: TRBD1
V: TRBV7-9
J: TRBJ2-1
CDR3: CASSIGDRGREDNEQFF
DNA: TGTGCCAGCAGCATTGGGGACAGGGGGAGAGAAGACAATGAGCAGTTCTTC

size: -
D: TRBD1
V: TRBV6-5
J: TRBJ2-7
CDR3: CASSYTPDRAYEQYF
DNA: TGTGCCAGCAGTTACACCCCGGACAGGGCCTACGAGCAGTACTTC

size: -
D: TRBD2
V: TRBV11-2
J: TRBJ2-1
CDR3: CASSDLAGSYNEQFF
DNA: TGTGCCAGCAGCGACCTAGCGGGGTCCTACAATGAGCAGTTCTTC

size: -
D: TRBD1
V: TRBV25-1
J: TRBJ1-4
CDR3: CATSSGQLNEKLFF
DNA: TGTGCCACCTCGTCGGGACAGTTGAATGAAAAACTGTTTTTT

size: -
D: -
V: TRBV9
J: TRBJ1-6
CDR3: CASSGGGTGKNSPLHF
DNA: TGTGCCAGCAGCGGCGGTGGGACCGGGAAGAATTCACCCCTCCACTTT

size: -
D: TRBD2
V: TRBV5-1
J: TRBJ2-7
CDR3: CASSYGLAGGNYEQYF
DNA: TGCGCCAGCAGCTATGGACTAGCGGGAGGGAACTACGAGCAGTACTTC

size: -
D: -
V: TRBV5-1
J: TRBJ2-3
CDR3: CASRSREATDTQYF
DNA: TGCGCCAGCAGAAGCAGGGAGGCAACAGATACGCAGTATTTT

size: once
D: TRBD1
V: TRBV5-6
J: TRBJ2-7
CDR3: CASSLPGQGVGTYEQYF
DNA: TGTGCCAGCAGCCTCCCCGGACAGGGGGTAGGGACCTACGAGCAGTACTTC

size: -
D: -
V: TRBV6-4
J: TRBJ2-2
CDR3: CASSDWGSGLNTGELFF
DNA: TGTGCCAGCAGTGACTGGGGCAGCGGTCTAAACACCGGGGAGCTGTTTTTT

size: few
D: TRBD1
V: TRBV18
J: TRBJ2-7
CDR3: CASSPGTGAYEQYF
DNA: TGTGCCAGCTCACCAGGGACAGGGGCCTACGAGCAGTACTTC

size: -
D: -
V: TRBV19
J: TRBJ1-3
CDR3: CASSSLGDSGNTIYF
DNA: TGTGCCAGTAGCTCGCTCGGGGACTCTGGAAACACCATATATTTT

size: -
D: -
V: TRBV4-3
J: TRBJ2-3
CDR3: CASSQEWGRFQGITQYF
DNA: TGCGCCAGCAGCCAAGAGTGGGGCCGGTTCCAGGGGATCACGCAGTATTTT

size: -
D: TRBD1
V: TRBV19
J: TRBJ1-2
CDR3: CASSITRDREGYGYTF
DNA: TGTGCCAGTAGTATAACTCGGGACAGGGAAGGGTATGGCTACACCTTC

size: -
D: TRBD2
V: TRBV25-1
J: TRBJ2-3
CDR3: CASSELSSGAADTQYF
DNA: TGTGCCAGCAGTGAATTGTCTAGCGGGGCAGCCGATACGCAGTATTTT

size: -
D: TRBD2
V: TRBV5-4
J: TRBJ2-7
CDR3: CASSRERESYEQYF
DNA: TGTGCCAGCAGCCGTGAGCGGGAAAGCTACGAGCAGTACTTC

size: -
D: -
V: TRBV6-1
J: TRBJ2-7
CDR3: CASSAGQRYEQYF
DNA: TGTGCCAGCAGTGCTGGACAGAGATACGAGCAGTACTTC

size: -
D: -
V: TRBV15
J: TRBJ2-1
CDR3: CATSFRAVLSGSVSEQFF
DNA: TGTGCCACCAGCTTCAGGGCGGTTTTGAGCGGGTCGGTGAGTGAGCAGTTCTTC

size: -
D: -
V: TRBV30
J: TRBJ2-1
CDR3: CAWGGSSYNEQFF
DNA: TGTGCCTGGGGGGGAAGCTCCTACAATGAGCAGTTCTTC

size: -
D: -
V: TRBV5-1
J: TRBJ2-1
CDR3: CASSVQRTNEQFF
DNA: TGCGCCAGCAGCGTGCAACGGACAAATGAGCAGTTCTTC

size: -
D: -
V: TRBV11-2
J: TRBJ2-7
CDR3: CASSKTGGSSYEQYF
DNA: TGTGCCAGTAGCAAAACCGGCGGCAGCTCCTACGAGCAGTACTTC

size: -
D: TRBD1
V: TRBV5-6
J: TRBJ1-5
CDR3: CASSAGTGVLQPQHF
DNA: TGTGCCAGCAGCGCCGGGACAGGGGTTTTGCAGCCCCAGCATTTT

size: -
D: -
V: TRBV11-2
J: TRBJ1-1
CDR3: CASSSLFGEAFF
DNA: TGTGCCAGCAGCTCGTTATTTGGTGAAGCTTTCTTT

size: once
D: -
V: TRBV21-1
J: TRBJ1-2
CDR3: CASREGCYGYTF
DNA: TGTGCCAGCAGAGAGGGGTGCTATGGCTACACCTTC

size: -
D: -
V: TRBV6-6
J: TRBJ2-5
CDR3: CASQHGAQYF
DNA: TGTGCCAGCCAACACGGGGCCCAGTACTTC

size: -
D: -
V: TRBV5-6
J: TRBJ2-3
CDR3: CASSLLDTQYF
DNA: TGTGCCAGCAGCTTGTTGGATACGCAGTATTTT

size: -
D: TRBD1
V: TRBV7-2
J: TRBJ2-6
CDR3: CASSFTGGVSSGANVLTF
DNA: TGTGCCAGCAGCTTCACAGGGGGCGTTAGCTCTGGGGCCAACGTCCTGACTTTC

size: -
D: -
V: TRBV5-6
J: TRBJ1-2
CDR3: CASSFGGSYGYTF
DNA: TGTGCCAGCAGCTTTGGCGGAAGCTATGGCTACACCTTC

size: -
D: -
V: TRBV19
J: TRBJ1-4
CDR3: CACQGQGFNEKLFF
DNA: TGTGCCTGCCAAGGGCAGGGATTTAATGAAAAACTGTTTTTT

size: -
D: -
V: TRBV18
J: TRBJ2-2
CDR3: CASSPDKTTGELFF
DNA: TGTGCCAGCTCACCAGACAAAACCACCGGGGAGCTGTTTTTT

size: few
D: -
V: TRBV29-1
J: TRBJ1-5
CDR3: CSAQRGTGQPQHF
DNA: TGCAGCGCCCAACGAGGGACCGGTCAGCCCCAGCATTTT

size: -
D: TRBD1
V: TRBV19
J: TRBJ2-7
CDR3: CASSAGQGPYEQYF
DNA: TGTGCCAGTAGTGCGGGACAGGGCCCATACGAGCAGTACTTC

size: -
D: -
V: TRBV7-9
J: TRBJ2-1
CDR3: CASSLTSYNEQFF
DNA: TGTGCCAGCAGCTTAACCAGTTACAATGAGCAGTTCTTC

size: -
D: TRBD1
V: TRBV7-9
J: TRBJ2-7
CDR3: CASSRYRDRGSYEQYF
DNA: TGTGCCAGCAGCCGTTACCGGGACAGGGGCTCCTACGAGCAGTACTTC

size: -
D: TRBD2
V: TRBV18
J: TRBJ2-3
CDR3: CASLAGANTDTQYF
DNA: TGTGCCAGTCTAGCGGGGGCCAACACAGATACGCAGTATTTT